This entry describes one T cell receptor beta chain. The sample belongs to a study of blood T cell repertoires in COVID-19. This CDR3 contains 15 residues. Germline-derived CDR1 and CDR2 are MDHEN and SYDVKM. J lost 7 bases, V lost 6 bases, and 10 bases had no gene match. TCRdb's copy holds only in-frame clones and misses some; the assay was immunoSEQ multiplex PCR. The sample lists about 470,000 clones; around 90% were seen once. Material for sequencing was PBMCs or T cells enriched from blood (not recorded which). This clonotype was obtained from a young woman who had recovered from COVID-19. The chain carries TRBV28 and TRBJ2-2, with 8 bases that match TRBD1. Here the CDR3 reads CASSYSGGSGGELFF. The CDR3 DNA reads TGTGCCAGCAGCTACTCAGGGGGCTCGGGCGGGGAGCTGTTTTTT.